Given below is one T cell receptor beta chain in context. CDR3 size: 13 residues. V trimming: 6 bases; J trimming: 8 bases; junction bases outside the gene matches: 7. The germline CDR1 and CDR2 sequences are WSHSY and SAAADI. As processed by the authors: Amplification of reference gene primers provided the estimated nucleated cell counts. The protocol was immunoSEQ multiplex PCR, while the TCRdb copy is restricted to in-frame clones and leaves out a portion. V and J calls and clone size follow that table, whereas D and trimming were derived from the DNA. This table has about 33,000 clones, roughly 85% appearing once. This sample stems from a study of blood T cell repertoires in COVID-19. About the study: COVID-19 samples, acute and convalescent, were from the United States, Italy and Spain. The analysed material was cDNA or gDNA that came from T cells, B-cell-depleted T cells, or PBMCs.

Sequencing was carried out using peripheral blood. This clonotype was obtained from a man in his fifties or sixties with active COVID-19. The rearrangement links TRBV10-2 to TRBJ1-2; 9 bases match TRBD1. The CDR3 reads CASREGTGFGYTF. DNA for the CDR3: TGCGCCAGCAGAGAAGGGACAGGGTTCGGCTACACCTTC.